Sequencing of this T cell receptor (beta chain) was carried out in a study of Ad26.COV2.S vaccination and SARS-CoV-2 variants. Across the whole study: In the COV1001 trial, the donor was in the Ad26.COV2.S arm. Each vaccinee took Ad26.COV2.S intramuscularly, once or twice 56 days apart.

CDR1 is LGHNA, CDR2 YSLEER, per germline. Trimming took off 0 bases at V and 1 base at J, with 12 bases between the two ends. This CDR3 contains 16 residues. Treatment denoted: around 19 received Ad26.COV2.S at low or high dose, single or two shots; 5 received placebo; per-sample allocation not given. Day 63 following the first vaccine or placebo injection was when the samples were taken. Using immunoSEQ multiplex PCR, the repertoire was profiled, and TCRdb retains in-frame clones only, with some absent. The sample shows a few hundred thousand clones, 80% to 90% of them seen only once. This rearrangement joins TRBV4-3 to TRBJ1-2; D is unresolved. The input for sequencing was peripheral blood, taken in a trial of Ad26.COV2.S vaccine versus placebo. The TCR was taken from a person between 18 and 65 years old who received the Ad26.COV2.S COVID-19 vaccine or a placebo. CDR3 protein: CASSQDWSGLNYGYTF. CDR3 bases: TGCGCCAGCAGCCAAGATTGGTCAGGACTTAACTATGGCTACACCTTC.